These 26 T cell receptor beta chains were sequenced from one sample in a study of blood T cell repertoires in COVID-19. Some clones are missing from TCRdb's copy, which holds only in-frame ones; the method was immunoSEQ multiplex PCR. This table holds around 190,000 clones, 70% to 85% found once. The sequenced sample consisted of peripheral blood. These receptors originate from a human donor in a cohort sampled during active COVID-19.

This clone was seen more than once but under ten times. The V call is TRBV6-5, the J call TRBJ2-7, with 14 bases fitting TRBD2. Trimming removed 7 bases from V and 6 bases from J; junction bases left unmatched: 5. CDR1 MNHEY and CDR2 SVGAGI come from the germline V gene. This CDR3 is built from 14 residues. This chain's CDR3 is CASTTGLAGAEQYF. CDR3 in DNA: TGTGCCAGCACTACGGGACTAGCGGGGGCCGAGCAGTACTTC.

The chain recombines TRBV12-3 or TRBV12-4 with TRBJ1-2, with TRBD1 as a possible D gene (6 bases). The length of the CDR3 is 13 residues. V was clipped by 6 bases and J by 6 bases, with 14 bases between them. DNA of the CDR3: TGTGCCAGCAGGTCAAACAGGGTCGATGGCTACACCTTC. It codes for CASRSNRVDGYTF.

The chain combines TRBV11-1 with TRBJ2-7; 7 bases map to TRBD2. Germline V gene lookup returns CDR1 SGHAT and CDR2 FQDESV (reference sequence). This CDR3 is built from 14 residues. The V gene end was trimmed by 3 bases and the J gene end by 5 bases; junction bases not matched to a gene: 7. CDR3 amino acids: CASSLGGVQHEQYF. The CDR3, as DNA: TGTGCCAGCAGCTTGGGGGGGGTACAACACGAGCAGTACTTC.

This clone has only one observation. The chain carries TRBV2 and TRBJ2-3; D is uncertain. V lost 8 bases to trimming and J lost 0 bases, with 12 bases between them. Per the germline V gene, CDR1 is SNHLY and CDR2 is FYNNEI. The CDR3 totals 14 residues. Written as DNA, the CDR3 is TGTGCCAGCCACCTATCCCCCAGCACAGATACGCAGTATTTT. Residues: CASHLSPSTDTQYF.

This clone was recorded once. V is TRBV21-1 and J is TRBJ1-4; whether TRBD1, the table's D call, matches the DNA was not checked. TRBV21-1 is an annotated pseudogene. The CDR3 has 19 residues. In nucleotides, the CDR3 is TGTGCCAGCAGCAAAGAGGAGCTGGGGCCGGGACAAGATAATGAAAAACTGTTTTTT. It specifies CASSKEELGPGQDNEKLFF.

V gene TRBV6-5 combines with J gene TRBJ1-2; 9 positions match TRBD1. The CDR3 has 14 residues. V dropped 11 bases and J dropped 2; count of bases not matched to a gene: 9. The germline gives CDR1 MNHEY, CDR2 SVGAGI. CDR3 protein: CAGTGGESNYGYTF. The CDR3 bases are TGTGCCGGCACAGGGGGCGAGTCCAACTATGGCTACACCTTC.

CDR3 DNA sequence: TGTGCCAGCAGTTTATTGTCCCAATACAATGAGCAGTTCTTC. Translation: CASSLLSQYNEQFF. The chain uses TRBV27 and TRBJ2-1; unclear D gene. V shed 1 base and J shed 4 bases, with 8 bases lying between them. Germline V CDR1 and CDR2: MNHEY, SMNVEV (reference sequence). The CDR3 is 14 amino acids.

The chain couples TRBV2 to TRBJ1-2, with TRBD1 matching over 7 bases. The V segment lost 4 bases and the J segment 4 bases; nucleotides outside the gene matches: 3. The germline V gene has CDR1 SNHLY and CDR2 FYNNEI. The length of the CDR3 is 13 residues. The CDR3 nucleotides read TGTGCCAGCAGTGGACAGGGCTTCTATGGCTACACCTTC. As protein: CASSGQGFYGYTF.

The chain couples TRBV7-8 to TRBJ2-1; tentative D call: TRBD2 (6 bases). Trimming removed 1 base at V and 6 bases at J, with 10 bases between. The germline gives CDR1 SGHVS, CDR2 FQNEAQ. The CDR3 loop spans 14 amino acids. The CDR3 DNA reads TGTGCCAGCAGCTTAGGCGGGGAATCCAATGAGCAGTTCTTC. Amino acid sequence: CASSLGGESNEQFF.

V is TRBV24-1 and J is TRBJ2-1, with 10 bases lining up with TRBD2. The CDR3 runs to 17 residues. CDR1 is KGHDR, CDR2 SFDVKD, per germline. J gave up 6 bases and V 2 bases, and 9 bases lay outside the gene matches. The DNA of the CDR3 is TGTGCCACCAGTGATTCGCGACTAGCGGGCCGGTCCAATGAGCAGTTCTTC. The encoded protein is CATSDSRLAGRSNEQFF.

This clone was observed a few times. The CDR3 sequence: CASSGINTEAFF. For the CDR3, the DNA is TGTGCCAGTTCCGGGATTAACACTGAAGCTTTCTTT. The chain links TRBV19 to TRBJ1-1; D not certain. V lost 8 bases, J lost 2 bases, and 9 bases lay in between. This CDR3 is built from 12 residues. Germline CDR1 LNHDA, CDR2 SQIVND (reference sequence). Full variable domain (outside the CDR3, taken from reference TRBV19 and TRBJ1-1): DGGITQSPKYLFRKEGQNVTLSCEQNLNHDAMYWYRQDPGQGLRLIYYSQIVNDFQKGDIAEGYSVSREKKESFPLTVTSAQKNPTAFYLCASSGINTEAFFGQGTRLTVV.

This clone was picked up a small number of times. A read error may produce the germline difference seen at one junction end. The chain carries TRBV7-9 and TRBJ2-2, with TRBD2 matching over 8 bases. The germline gives CDR1 SEHNR, CDR2 FQNEAQ (reference sequence). The CDR3 has 16 residues. The CDR3 sequence is CASSLGTSPSTGELFF. The CDR3 nucleotides are TGTGCCAGCAGTTTAGGGACTAGTCCTAGCACCGGGGAGCTGTTTTTT.

This clone was picked up one time. The V call is TRBV12-3 or TRBV12-4, the J call TRBJ1-1; TRBD1 might be the D (5 bases). The V end was cut by 5 bases, the J end by 1 base, with 8 bases between. The CDR3 contains 13 residues. In DNA, the CDR3 is TGTGCCAGCAGTCTGGACACGAACACTGAAGCTTTCTTT. Translating gives CASSLDTNTEAFF.

The chain recombines TRBV10-2 with TRBJ1-3; TRBD1 matches at 7 bases. CDR3 length equals 12 residues. With 8 bases clipped from V and 2 bases from J, the junction kept 0 bases outside the gene matches. Germline values: CDR1 WSHSY, CDR2 SAAADI. The CDR3 loop reads CASQGAGNTIYF. CDR3 DNA: TGCGCCAGCCAGGGGGCTGGAAACACCATATATTTT.

The rearrangement uses TRBV7-8 and TRBJ2-2; 8 bases line up with TRBD1. Germline V lookup: CDR1 SGHVS, CDR2 FQNEAQ. Trimming at V came to 3 bases and at J to 10 bases, leaving 4 bases not matched to a gene. The CDR3 runs to 13 residues. The CDR3 loop reads CASSFGQGEELFF. The DNA of the CDR3 is TGTGCCAGCAGCTTCGGACAGGGTGAGGAGCTGTTTTTT.

The rearrangement joins TRBV1 to TRBJ2-1; the table's D gene call, TRBD2, was not cross checked with the DNA. TRBV1 is recorded as a pseudogene. CDR3 size: 13 residues. The CDR3 here is CTGTAGSDDEQFF. The CDR3 bases are TGCACCGGCACCGCGGGGAGTGACGATGAGCAGTTCTTC.

The chain has TRBV5-5 and TRBJ2-1, with D unclear. Trimming removed 5 bases from V and 6 bases from J, with 24 bases in between. This CDR3 spans 17 amino acids. CDR1 is SGHKS, CDR2 YYEKEE, per germline (reference sequence). For the CDR3, the DNA is TGTGCCAGCAGGTCCGCCCCGAGACACATCATACTCAATGAGCAGTTCTTC. Protein: CASRSAPRHIILNEQFF.

Here the CDR3 DNA reads TGTGCTAGTGGTTTGGTAGCAGCAGGGGCCTACGAGCAGTACTTC. This encodes CASGLVAAGAYEQYF. The chain uses TRBV12-5 and TRBJ2-7, with D perhaps matching TRBD1 (6 bases). Germline loops: CDR1 LGHNT, CDR2 FRNRAP. Trimming took 0 bases from V and 2 from J, leaving 11 bases between them. There are 15 residues in the CDR3.

The gene calls are TRBV3-1 (or the pseudogene TRBV3-2) and TRBJ2-5, with 7 bases matching TRBD1. V was clipped by 4 bases and J by 5 bases; unmatched bases: 13. There are 16 residues in the CDR3. Germline V gene data show CDR1 as LGHDT and CDR2 as YNNKEL (reference sequence). CDR3 DNA: TGTGCCAGCAGCCCTCGACAGGGACGGCAAGTGGAGACCCAGTACTTC. Its protein product is CASSPRQGRQVETQYF.

The V gene is TRBV5-4, the J gene TRBJ1-6, with D perhaps TRBD1 (6 bases). Germline CDR1 reads SGHNT; CDR2 reads YYREEE (reference sequence). CDR3 length: 16 amino acids. V was trimmed by 0 bases and J by 7 bases, leaving 14 bases between them. This CDR3 is CASSLGPRGVNSPLHF. The CDR3 DNA follows: TGTGCCAGCAGCTTGGGTCCCAGGGGTGTGAATTCACCCCTCCACTTT.

The chain employs TRBV11-2 and TRBJ2-5, with 10 bases aligning to TRBD1. CDR3 length: 16 amino acids. The germline V gene encodes CDR1 SGHAT and CDR2 FQNNGV. V was clipped by 5 bases and J by 3 bases; unmatched bases: 9. The DNA of the CDR3 is TGTGCCAGCAGCCTCGGGACAGGGGTTATTGAAGAGACCCAGTACTTC. Translated, it gives CASSLGTGVIEETQYF.

The chain uses TRBV11-2 and TRBJ2-7; 7 positions agree with TRBD2. The CDR3 length is 13 residues. Germline trimming cut 5 bases from V and 4 bases from J; bases unmatched to any gene: 5. CDR1 SGHAT and CDR2 FQNNGV come from the germline V gene. The CDR3: CASSASGGYEQYF. In DNA form, the CDR3 reads TGTGCCAGCAGCGCCTCGGGGGGTTACGAGCAGTACTTC.

The rearrangement joins TRBV5-1 to TRBJ2-5; weak D call: TRBD1 (6 bases). The germline V and J ends were trimmed by 4 bases and 4 bases, with 17 bases remaining between them. This CDR3 is 15 amino acids long. Germline assignment: CDR1 SGHRS and CDR2 YFSETQ. CDR3 coding DNA: TGCGCCAGCAGCCCGATACAGGGACGGTCAGAGACCCAGTACTTC. This translates into CASSPIQGRSETQYF. Using reference TRBV5-1 and TRBJ2-5 for the parts outside the CDR3, the full variable domain is KAGVTQTPRYLIKTRGQQVTLSCSPISGHRSVSWYQQTPGQGLQFLFEYFSETQRNKGNFPGRFSGRQFSNSRSEMNVSTLELGDSALYLCASSPIQGRSETQYFGPGTRLLVL.

The chain combines TRBV2 with TRBJ1-1, with no clear D. The CDR3 is 18 residues long. Germline CDR1 and CDR2: SNHLY and FYNNEI. V lost 7 bases, J lost 3 bases, and 27 bases lay in between. CDR3 bases: TGTGCCAGCAAATACGACATATCAATTAGCGGGTCGTACACTGAAGCTTTCTTT. As protein: CASKYDISISGSYTEAFF.

The genes are TRBV27 and TRBJ1-1; a weak D match, TRBD1 (5 bases). The CDR3 has 14 amino acids. Germline loops: CDR1 MNHEY, CDR2 SMNVEV (reference sequence). V was clipped by 8 bases and J by 0 bases, with 13 bases between them. CDR3 amino acids: CASLGGGMNTEAFF. The CDR3 bases are TGTGCCAGCCTCGGGGGGGGGATGAACACTGAAGCTTTCTTT.

This clone was counted once. V is TRBV11-2 and J is TRBJ2-5, with TRBD2 identical over 7 bases. CDR3 size: 15 residues. Germline-derived CDR1 and CDR2 are SGHAT and FQNNGV. The trim removed 5 bases at V and 5 bases at J, leaving 11 bases unmatched. CDR3 region: CASSLLGGVSETQYF. The CDR3 nucleotides read TGTGCCAGCAGCCTGCTTGGGGGGGTTTCGGAGACCCAGTACTTC. The variable domain in full, completed from reference TRBV11-2 and TRBJ2-5, reads EAGVAQSPRYKIIEKRQSVAFWCNPISGHATLYWYQQILGQGPKLLIQFQNNGVVDDSQLPKDRFSAERLKGVDSTLKIQPAKLEDSAVYLCASSLLGGVSETQYFGPGTRLLVL.